The 17 T cell receptor beta chains reported below all come from one sample, sequenced in a study of blood T cell repertoires in COVID-19. Produced via immunoSEQ multiplex PCR; TCRdb's table is partial and in-frame only. The sample yields about 40,000 clones, roughly 84% seen once. Sample: peripheral blood. These TCRs come from a human donor in a cohort sampled during active COVID-19.

This chain connects TRBV7-3 to TRBJ2-7; D remains unclear. The V gene's germline CDR1 is SGHTA and CDR2 FQGTGA. Trimming took off 5 bases at V and 0 bases at J, with 11 bases between the two ends. There are 14 residues in the CDR3. The CDR3 protein is CASSPVIDSYEQYF. DNA for the CDR3: TGTGCCAGCAGCCCGGTCATAGACTCCTACGAGCAGTACTTC.

The chain recombines TRBV7-2 with TRBJ2-7; 7 bases line up with TRBD1. Germline V gene sequence: CDR1 SGHTA, CDR2 FQGNSA. Unmatched junction bases numbered 4, after V lost 1 base and J lost 1 base. The CDR3 sequence is 15 residues long. CDR3 bases: TGTGCCAGCAGCTTAGGGGGACAGAATTCCTACGAGCAGTACTTC. Translated: CASSLGGQNSYEQYF.

This chain links TRBV6-6 with TRBJ1-2; 7 nucleotides align to TRBD1. Germline V gives CDR1 MNHNY, CDR2 SVGAGI (reference sequence). With 5 bases clipped from V and 7 bases from J, the junction kept 10 bases outside the gene matches. This CDR3 has 14 residues. The CDR3 reads CASSRLTGFIGYTF. The CDR3, as DNA: TGTGCCAGCAGTCGTCTGACAGGGTTTATTGGCTACACCTTC.

The chain combines TRBV19 with TRBJ2-3; D call uncertain. The CDR3 contains 14 residues. Per the germline V gene, CDR1 is LNHDA and CDR2 is SQIVND (reference sequence). Trimming took off 5 bases at V and 0 bases at J, with 9 bases between the two ends. The CDR3 here is CASSGGSSTDTQYF. The CDR3 DNA follows: TGTGCCAGTAGTGGCGGTTCTAGCACAGATACGCAGTATTTT.

The chain has TRBV7-9 and TRBJ2-7, with 9 bases matching TRBD1. The CDR3 covers 15 residues. V lost 4 bases and J lost 4; bases outside the gene matches: 8. Germline loops: CDR1 SEHNR, CDR2 FQNEAQ (reference sequence). The CDR3 DNA reads TGTGCCAGCAGCTATCCGGGACAGGGAGTATACGAGCAGTACTTC. Amino acid sequence: CASSYPGQGVYEQYF.

This chain connects TRBV11-2 to TRBJ2-1; 11 bases are a match to TRBD2. Germline V gives CDR1 SGHAT, CDR2 FQNNGV. Trimming removed 4 bases from V and 10 bases from J; junction bases left unmatched: 12. The CDR3 is made up of 16 amino acids. The CDR3 reads CASSSRASGGHREQFF. In DNA form, the CDR3 reads TGTGCCAGCAGCTCCCGTGCTAGCGGGGGGCACCGGGAGCAGTTCTTC.

V gene TRBV5-8 combines with J gene TRBJ2-3; 10 bases are a match to TRBD2. CDR3 length equals 16 residues. CDR1 is SGHTS, CDR2 YDEGEE, per germline. The ends lost 2 bases at V and 5 bases at J; junction bases unmatched: 8. Here the CDR3 DNA reads TGTGCCAGCAGCTTTTTAACAGCGGGGGGGCTAGATACGCAGTATTTT. It translates to CASSFLTAGGLDTQYF. Full variable domain (missing parts from reference TRBV5-8 and TRBJ2-3): EAGVTQSPTHLIKTRGQQATLRCSPISGHTSVYWYQQALGLGLQFLLWYDEGEERNRGNFPPRFSGRQFPNYSSELNVNALELEDSALYLCASSFLTAGGLDTQYFGPGTRLTVL.

The chain is built from TRBV7-2 and TRBJ1-1, with TRBD1 matching over 9 bases. Germline-derived CDR1 and CDR2 are SGHTA and FQGNSA. The CDR3 sequence is 14 residues long. J lost 8 bases, V lost 6 bases, and 10 bases had no gene match. DNA of the CDR3: TGTGCCAGCAGGCCCGGGACAGGGAGTGAGGAAGCTTTCTTT. Translating it yields CASRPGTGSEEAFF.

This sequence joins TRBV2 and TRBJ1-5; TRBD1 matches at 7 bases. The CDR3 length is 14 residues. Germline V gene sequence: CDR1 SNHLY, CDR2 FYNNEI. V trimming: 5 bases; J trimming: 5 bases; junction bases outside the gene matches: 6. DNA of the CDR3: TGTGCCAGCAGTCAAAGACAGGGCGATCAGCCCCAGCATTTT. This codes for CASSQRQGDQPQHF.

This rearrangement joins TRBV28 to TRBJ2-3; TRBD2 agrees at 13 bases. Germline assignment: CDR1 MDHEN and CDR2 SYDVKM. V lost 4 bases to trimming and J lost 2 bases; unmatched junction nucleotides: 9. The CDR3 totals 18 residues. The CDR3: CASSSPFGLAGDTDTQYF. CDR3 coding DNA: TGTGCCAGCAGTTCCCCCTTCGGACTAGCGGGGGACACAGATACGCAGTATTTT.

The chain recombines TRBV2 with TRBJ2-3; tentative D call: TRBD1 (6 bases). The V end lost 4 bases, the J end lost 2 bases, and 13 bases lay between the germline ends. Germline CDR1 and CDR2: SNHLY and FYNNEI. This CDR3 has 15 amino acids. CDR3 in DNA: TGTGCCAGCAGTGGGGGGCAGACCCTCACAGATACGCAGTATTTT. Its translation: CASSGGQTLTDTQYF.

V is TRBV3-1 (or the pseudogene TRBV3-2) and J is TRBJ1-2, with D hard to call. The length of the CDR3 is 15 residues. Per the germline V gene, CDR1 is LGHDT and CDR2 is YNNKEL (reference sequence). V shed 2 bases and J shed 1 base, with 11 bases lying between them. CDR3 protein: CASSQRGIGNYGYTF. The CDR3 DNA sequence: TGTGCCAGCAGCCAAAGAGGGATAGGTAACTATGGCTACACCTTC.

The chain uses TRBV19 and TRBJ2-7, with no clear D. Germline V gene data show CDR1 as LNHDA and CDR2 as SQIVND (reference sequence). The ends were cut back, 6 bases at V and 1 base at J, with 4 bases in the middle. This CDR3 region has 11 residues. This CDR3 is CASSGSYEQYF. The CDR3 DNA reads TGTGCCAGTAGCGGGTCCTACGAGCAGTACTTC.

The chain carries TRBV6-5 and TRBJ1-2; 8 bases fit TRBD1. The CDR3 runs to 15 residues. Looked up from germline, CDR1 is MNHEY and CDR2 is SVGAGI. The ends lost 5 bases at V and 3 bases at J; junction bases unmatched: 8. The CDR3 region is CASSTSGGAYYGYTF. Here the CDR3 DNA reads TGTGCCAGCAGTACTTCAGGGGGCGCATACTATGGCTACACCTTC.

V gene TRBV12-3 or TRBV12-4 combines with J gene TRBJ1-2; D is possibly TRBD1 (6 bases). Trimming stripped 6 bases from V and 4 bases from J, with 9 bases between. This CDR3 has 12 amino acids. This chain's CDR3 is CASRTGFYGYTF. CDR3 nucleotide sequence: TGTGCCAGCAGAACAGGGTTCTATGGCTACACCTTC.

This chain connects TRBV5-1 to TRBJ2-1; 10 bases are a match to TRBD2. Trimming cost V 0 bases and J 7 bases; bases outside gene matches: 10. The CDR3 is made up of 17 amino acids. CDR1 is SGHRS, CDR2 YFSETQ, per germline. The CDR3 DNA is TGCGCCAGCAGCTTGGCGGCAGCGGGGGGGCCCAGAAATGAGCAGTTCTTC. It specifies CASSLAAAGGPRNEQFF.

The CDR3 nucleotides are TGTGCCAGCAGCTCTCTGAGGGACAGGACCACAGATACGCAGTATTTT. It is translated as CASSSLRDRTTDTQYF. V gene TRBV7-9 combines with J gene TRBJ2-3; 8 positions match TRBD1. CDR1 is SEHNR and CDR2 is FQNEAQ in the germline V gene (reference sequence). This CDR3 is built from 16 residues. V was clipped by 4 bases and J by 2 bases; unmatched bases: 8. Combining the CDR3 with reference TRBV7-9 and TRBJ2-3 gives the whole variable domain DTGVSQNPRHKITKRGQNVTFRCDPISEHNRLYWYRQTLGQGPEFLTYFQNEAQLEKSRLLSDRFSAERPKGSFSTLEIQRTEQGDSAMYLCASSSLRDRTTDTQYFGPGTRLTVL.